A selection of T cell receptor beta chains follows, all from one sample in a study of T-cell memory formation after mild COVID-19. One entry per CDR3 protein results from TCRdb running MiXCR on the 5' RACE reads. The data show a few hundred thousand distinct CDR3 sequences, with approximately 18% seen just once and more than 20% held by the top ten. The specimen was PBMCs or a T cell subset sorted from them (not recorded which). These receptors all stem from a man between 18 and 29 years old who had mild COVID-19 (a few samples of this study predate the infection). Cell type and time point are not known. The conserved cysteine and the conserved F or W are not part of the CDR3 here.

V	CDR3
TRBV12-3/TRBV12-4	ASSVGQPQH
TRBV20-1	SAPRGNYGYT
TRBV25-1	ASSDSNIQY
TRBV20-1	SASPGSMSGELF
TRBV20-1	SARETHRSNQPQH
TRBV11-2	ASSSTTGMETDTQY
TRBV7-9	ASSLIGLKNNEQF
TRBV15	ATSNSGVGETQY
TRBV20-1	SARDHGERGYT
TRBV19	ASSRLGASPYNEQF
TRBV4-2	ASSRTGSPPH
TRBV10-2	ASSESRGYEQY
TRBV18	ASSLQAPSGFSDTQY